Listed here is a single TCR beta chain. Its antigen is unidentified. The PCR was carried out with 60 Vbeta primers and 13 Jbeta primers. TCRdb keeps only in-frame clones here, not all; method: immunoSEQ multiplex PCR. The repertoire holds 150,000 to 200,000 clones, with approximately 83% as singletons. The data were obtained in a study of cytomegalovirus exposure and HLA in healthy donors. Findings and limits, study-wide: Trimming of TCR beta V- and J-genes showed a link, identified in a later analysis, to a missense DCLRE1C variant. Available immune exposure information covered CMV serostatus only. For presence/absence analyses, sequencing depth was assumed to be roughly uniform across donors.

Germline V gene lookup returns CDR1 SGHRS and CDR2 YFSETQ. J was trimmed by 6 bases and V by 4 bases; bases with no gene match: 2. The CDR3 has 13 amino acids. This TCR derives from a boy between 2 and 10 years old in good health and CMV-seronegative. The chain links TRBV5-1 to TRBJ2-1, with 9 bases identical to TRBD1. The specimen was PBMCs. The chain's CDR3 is CASSVGQGNEQFF. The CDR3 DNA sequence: TGCGCCAGCAGCGTGGGACAGGGCAATGAGCAGTTCTTC.